Shown below are 29 T cell receptor beta chains from a single sample sequenced in a study of cytotoxic CD8 clonotypes in ibrutinib-treated CLL. The assay was immunoSEQ multiplex PCR, and TCRdb's table has in-frame clones only and misses some. The sample holds more than 85,000 clones, roughly 80% seen once. Sequencing used PBMCs, obtained after 12 months of ibrutinib treatment. The receptors come from a human donor with chronic lymphocytic leukemia.

J is TRBJ1-1 and V is TRBV15; D possibly corresponds to TRBD1 (6 bases). Germline values: CDR1 LNHNV, CDR2 YYDKDF (reference sequence). V was shortened by 4 bases and J by 10 bases, with 25 bases between the two germline ends. The CDR3 has 16 amino acids. The CDR3 sequence: CATSKGGRQVDRRAFF. The CDR3 DNA follows: TGTGCCACCAGCAAGGGGGGCAGACAGGTCGACAGGAGAGCTTTCTTT.

The chain has TRBV18 and TRBJ2-3; the D gene is possibly TRBD1 (6 bases). The CDR3 is made up of 13 amino acids. Trimming removed 5 bases from V and 5 bases from J, with 11 bases in between. Germline V gene data show CDR1 as KGHSH and CDR2 as LQKENI. The DNA for the CDR3 is TGTGCCAGCTCAGCCACAGGGATAGATACGCAGTATTTT. Its translation: CASSATGIDTQYF.

The CDR3 reads CASSPPETASYEQYF. The CDR3 DNA sequence: TGTGCCAGCTCACCCCCTGAGACAGCTTCCTACGAGCAGTACTTC. The V call is TRBV18, the J call TRBJ2-7; weak D call: TRBD1 (5 bases). Per the germline V gene, CDR1 is KGHSH and CDR2 is LQKENI. Trimming left V 3 bases short and J 1 base short, with 13 bases between. The CDR3 totals 15 residues.

The rearrangement links TRBV7-3 to TRBJ2-3; D perhaps matches TRBD2 (5 bases). Trimming took off 2 bases at V and 2 bases at J, with 17 bases between the two ends. Germline V gene sequence: CDR1 SGHTA, CDR2 FQGTGA. The CDR3 has 17 amino acids. This chain's CDR3 is CASSLAAGNTPTDTQYF. In nucleotides, the CDR3 is TGTGCCAGCAGCTTAGCGGCGGGCAACACCCCCACAGATACGCAGTATTTT.

This clone was seen once. The V call is TRBV5-8, the J call TRBJ1-2; D is perhaps TRBD1 (5 bases). CDR3 size: 15 residues. V lost 3 bases and J 4 bases, leaving 16 bases between the germline ends. The germline CDR1 and CDR2 sequences are SGHTS and YDEGEE. The chain's CDR3 is CASSSEAGSGYGYTF. The DNA for the CDR3 is TGTGCCAGCAGCTCCGAGGCAGGGTCGGGCTATGGCTACACCTTC.

The chain links TRBV7-3 to TRBJ2-3, with 7 nucleotides matching TRBD2. CDR3 length: 15 residues. V was clipped by 5 bases and J by 1 base; unmatched bases: 6. Germline V gives CDR1 SGHTA, CDR2 FQGTGA. The CDR3 loop reads CASSKSGERTDTQYF. CDR3 in DNA: TGTGCCAGCAGCAAAAGCGGGGAACGCACAGATACGCAGTATTTT.

The V call is TRBV5-1, the J call TRBJ2-7, with 14 bases that match TRBD2. CDR1 is SGHRS, CDR2 YFSETQ, per germline. V was pared by 4 bases and J by 4 bases, with 7 bases of the junction left unmatched. The CDR3 consists of 16 residues. CDR3 sequence: CASSPGLAGGVYEQYF. In DNA form, the CDR3 reads TGCGCCAGCAGCCCAGGACTAGCGGGGGGCGTTTACGAGCAGTACTTC.

This clone was detected a few times. The V gene is TRBV6-1, the J gene TRBJ2-7; D is perhaps TRBD1 (5 bases). V lost 6 bases, J lost 6 bases, and 15 bases lay in between. Looked up from germline, CDR1 is MNHNS and CDR2 is SASEGT. The CDR3 is 13 residues long. Here the CDR3 DNA reads TGTGCCAGCAGGGCCAGGGTGGTAGGCGAGCAGTACTTC. Its protein product is CASRARVVGEQYF.

V is TRBV4-1 and J is TRBJ2-7; D uncertain. Germline V gives CDR1 MGHRA, CDR2 YSYEKL. V lost 1 base, J lost 1 base, and 8 bases lay in between. The CDR3 extends over 14 amino acids. CDR3 DNA: TGCGCCAGCAGCCAAGGTCTGGGTTCCTACGAGCAGTACTTC. This gives the protein CASSQGLGSYEQYF.

This clone was recorded at least ten times. The chain is built from TRBV6-6 and TRBJ2-7; D might be TRBD1 or TRBD2, each matching 5 bases. The CDR3 has 15 amino acids. Trimming took 3 bases from V and 0 from J, leaving 12 bases between them. Per germline, CDR1 MNHNY and CDR2 SVGAGI (reference sequence). The CDR3 is CASSYGAGSSYEQYF. For the CDR3, the DNA is TGTGCCAGCAGTTATGGAGCAGGGAGCTCCTACGAGCAGTACTTC.

This clone was seen a few times. The V call is TRBV7-9, the J call TRBJ2-1; TRBD2 is a possible D gene (5 bases). CDR1 and CDR2 (germline): SEHNR, FQNEAQ (reference sequence). Trimming stripped 5 bases from V and 8 bases from J, with 10 bases between. This CDR3 contains 12 residues. The CDR3 loop is CASSLSRDEQFF. The CDR3, as DNA: TGTGCCAGCAGCCTCTCGAGGGATGAGCAGTTCTTC. Full variable domain (missing parts from reference TRBV7-9 and TRBJ2-1): DTGVSQNPRHKITKRGQNVTFRCDPISEHNRLYWYRQTLGQGPEFLTYFQNEAQLEKSRLLSDRFSAERPKGSFSTLEIQRTEQGDSAMYLCASSLSRDEQFFGPGTRLTVL.

This chain connects TRBV7-2 to TRBJ1-3; D gene unclear. The V end lost 5 bases, the J end lost 5 bases, and 10 bases lay between the germline ends. The CDR3 runs 13 residues. Germline CDR1 SGHTA, CDR2 FQGNSA. CDR3 bases: TGTGCCAGCAGCCCCGGAGGTCGAAACACCATATATTTT. Translated, it gives CASSPGGRNTIYF.

The chain links TRBV6-6 to TRBJ2-5, with D tentatively TRBD2 (5 bases). Trimming took 3 bases from V and 4 from J, leaving 12 bases between them. There are 14 residues in the CDR3. CDR1 is MNHNY, CDR2 SVGAGI, per germline (reference sequence). The CDR3 is CASSYDYAAETQYF. The DNA of the CDR3 is TGTGCCAGCAGTTATGACTACGCGGCAGAGACCCAGTACTTC.

V usage is TRBV5-1 and J usage is TRBJ2-1; 12 nucleotides agree with TRBD2. The V and J ends lost 4 bases and 5 bases, in that order; junction bases with no gene match: 4. Germline values: CDR1 SGHRS, CDR2 YFSETQ. The length of the CDR3 is 15 residues. The CDR3 DNA reads TGCGCCAGCAGCGAACTAGCGGGGGGAAACAATGAGCAGTTCTTC. This gives the protein CASSELAGGNNEQFF.

The chain combines TRBV5-6 with TRBJ2-3; TRBD2 matches at 8 bases. The CDR3 spans 12 residues. V shed 4 bases, J shed 6 bases, and the junction held 1 base outside the gene matches. The germline CDR1 and CDR2 sequences are SGHDT and YYEEEE. CDR3 sequence reads: CASSGLADTQYF. DNA of the CDR3: TGTGCCAGCAGCGGACTAGCCGATACGCAGTATTTT.

There are a few counts of this clone. The chain combines TRBV13 with TRBJ1-1, with 7 bases that match TRBD1. Germline trimming cut 4 bases from V and 4 bases from J; bases unmatched to any gene: 3. Germline assignment: CDR1 PRHDT and CDR2 FYEKMQ (reference sequence). The CDR3 length is 13 residues. In DNA form, the CDR3 reads TGTGCCAGCAGCTCTTGGACAGGCACTGAAGCTTTCTTT. It specifies CASSSWTGTEAFF. The full variable domain, in which reference TRBV13 and TRBJ1-1 provide the parts outside the CDR3, is AAGVIQSPRHLIKEKRETATLKCYPIPRHDTVYWYQQGPGQDPQFLISFYEKMQSDKGSIPDRFSAQQFSDYHSELNMSSLELGDSALYFCASSSWTGTEAFFGQGTRLTVV.

The gene calls are TRBV9 and TRBJ1-1; a weak D match, TRBD1 (5 bases). Germline lookup yields CDR1 SGDLS and CDR2 YYNGEE. The CDR3 loop spans 13 amino acids. The V end lost 3 bases, the J end lost 0 bases, and 6 bases lay between the germline ends. CDR3 residues: CASSEGVNTEAFF. The CDR3 DNA reads TGTGCCAGCAGCGAAGGGGTGAACACTGAAGCTTTCTTT.

V is TRBV2 and J is TRBJ2-3; maybe TRBD2 (6 bases). Germline loops: CDR1 SNHLY, CDR2 FYNNEI. The CDR3 totals 15 residues. The V and J ends lost 4 bases and 5 bases respectively, with 16 bases between them. The CDR3 region has the DNA TGTGCCAGCAGTGTCGGGACTCCTGGGATAGATACGCAGTATTTT. This codes for CASSVGTPGIDTQYF.

The chain uses TRBV4-2 and TRBJ1-2; the match to TRBD1 covers 8 bases. The V and J ends lost 0 bases and 9 bases, in that order; junction bases with no gene match: 6. The CDR3 spans 14 residues. Germline V gene sequence: CDR1 LGHNA, CDR2 YNFKEQ. The CDR3 nucleotides are TGTGCCAGCAGCCAAGATACCAGGGGGCTAAGCTACACCTTC. Translating it yields CASSQDTRGLSYTF.

The chain couples TRBV9 to TRBJ2-2; a weak D match, TRBD1 (5 bases). The CDR3 spans 16 residues. Germline V lookup: CDR1 SGDLS, CDR2 YYNGEE. V was clipped by 3 bases and J by 0 bases, with 12 bases between them. The CDR3 bases are TGTGCCAGCAGCGGCAGGGCAACCACGAACACCGGGGAGCTGTTTTTT. As protein: CASSGRATTNTGELFF.

This chain uses TRBV19 with TRBJ2-7; 8 bases are shared with TRBD1. After removal of 9 bases from V and 6 bases from J, the junction contained 10 bases not matched to a gene. The CDR3 length is 13 residues. Germline-derived CDR1 and CDR2 are LNHDA and SQIVND (reference sequence). CDR3 DNA: TGTGCCAGCCGGGACAGGATCAGGTCCGAGCAGTACTTC. It codes for CASRDRIRSEQYF.

The rearrangement links TRBV19 to TRBJ2-3, with TRBD2 identical over 10 bases. Germline loops: CDR1 LNHDA, CDR2 SQIVND (reference sequence). The V segment lost 5 bases and the J segment 3 bases; nucleotides outside the gene matches: 14. The CDR3 is 18 residues long. The DNA for the CDR3 is TGTGCCAGTAGTTCCCAGATTCGGACTAGCGGTTTTACAGATACGCAGTATTTT. This gives the protein CASSSQIRTSGFTDTQYF.

This clone was counted once. This chain uses TRBV14 with TRBJ2-1; possible D gene TRBD1, 5 bases. V lost 2 bases and J 0 bases, leaving 17 bases between the germline ends. The germline gives CDR1 SGHDN, CDR2 FVKESK. The CDR3 is made up of 18 amino acids. Here the CDR3 reads CASSQKKGATHSYNEQFF. The CDR3 DNA reads as TGTGCCAGCAGCCAAAAAAAAGGGGCTACCCACTCCTACAATGAGCAGTTCTTC.

The chain employs TRBV7-2 and TRBJ1-1; D may be TRBD1 (6 bases). The germline V gene has CDR1 SGHTA and CDR2 FQGNSA. The CDR3 is 15 amino acids. Deletions cut 5 bases from V and 4 bases from J, with 17 bases between. DNA for the CDR3: TGTGCCAGCAGCCCAAAGGGGGGAACTGGCACTGAAGCTTTCTTT. It translates to CASSPKGGTGTEAFF.

The genes are TRBV7-3 and TRBJ2-5; perhaps TRBD2 as D (6 bases). V was cut by 2 bases and J by 1 base, with 14 bases left in between. The CDR3 extends over 16 amino acids. CDR1 and CDR2 (germline): SGHTA, FQGTGA. This chain's CDR3 is CASSLGVGGSQETQYF. In DNA, the CDR3 is TGTGCCAGCAGCTTAGGTGTTGGGGGGAGCCAAGAGACCCAGTACTTC.

The chain is built from TRBV9 and TRBJ2-5; 9 nucleotides line up with TRBD2. The ends lost 4 bases at V and 1 base at J; junction bases unmatched: 5. This CDR3 has 15 amino acids. Per germline, CDR1 SGDLS and CDR2 YYNGEE. The CDR3 region is CASSPMGLAQETQYF. CDR3 DNA sequence: TGTGCCAGCAGCCCAATGGGACTAGCCCAAGAGACCCAGTACTTC.

The chain links TRBV27 to TRBJ1-2; D is uncertain. V lost 5 bases, J lost 4 bases, and 11 bases lay in between. The CDR3 has 13 amino acids. The germline V gene encodes CDR1 MNHEY and CDR2 SMNVEV (reference sequence). This CDR3 is CASSHDKSYGYTF. Written as DNA, the CDR3 is TGTGCCAGCAGTCATGACAAGTCCTATGGCTACACCTTC.

This rearrangement joins TRBV19 to TRBJ2-7; D not certain. Trimming shortened V by 5 bases and J by 2 bases, and 16 bases separated the two germline ends. The CDR3 has 15 amino acids. Germline loops: CDR1 LNHDA, CDR2 SQIVND (reference sequence). CDR3 sequence (DNA): TGTGCCAGTAGTGTTTTTCGCGACGGAGCCTACGAGCAGTACTTC. Its translation: CASSVFRDGAYEQYF.

The rearrangement uses TRBV7-2 and TRBJ1-2, with D hard to call. Germline V gene sequence: CDR1 SGHTA, CDR2 FQGNSA. This CDR3 spans 14 amino acids. Between the trimmed V and J ends, which lost 5 bases and 2 bases, there was a span of 12 bases. The CDR3 coding sequence is TGTGCCAGCAGCCCGTACGACAAAAACTATGGCTACACCTTC. It is translated as CASSPYDKNYGYTF. The full variable domain, in which reference TRBV7-2 and TRBJ1-2 provide the parts outside the CDR3, is GAGVSQSPSNKVTEKGKDVELRCDPISGHTALYWYRQSLGQGLEFLIYFQGNSAPDKSGLPSDRFSAERTGGSVSTLTIQRTQQEDSAVYLCASSPYDKNYGYTFGSGTRLTVV.